The text below deals with one T cell receptor (beta chain). Its antigen is not identified. Time point indicated: blood 2 weeks post-SBRT. The treatment: 15 Gy SBRT to primary tumor, nephrectomy 4 weeks later. The sample belongs to a study of radiation and T cells in renal cell carcinoma. Whole-study results and caveats: From baseline, blood top tumor clonotypes peaked at 2 weeks post-radiation.

The germline CDR1 and CDR2 sequences are MNHEY and SVGAGI. The CDR3 contains 12 residues. V was clipped by 8 bases and J by 7 bases, with 12 bases between them. Data came from immunoSEQ multiplex PCR; TCRdb stores just in-frame clones and leaves some out. The sample yields roughly 150,000 clones, around 90% seen once. The sample consisted of blood, taken from a patient whose treatment included radiotherapy and nephrectomy. The chain couples TRBV6-5 to TRBJ2-1; D may match TRBD1 or TRBD2 (6 bases each). This sequence originates from a woman aged 45-65 years with renal cell carcinoma. CDR3 residues: CASGGPVNEQFF. The CDR3 DNA reads as TGTGCCAGCGGGGGGCCTGTGAATGAGCAGTTCTTC.